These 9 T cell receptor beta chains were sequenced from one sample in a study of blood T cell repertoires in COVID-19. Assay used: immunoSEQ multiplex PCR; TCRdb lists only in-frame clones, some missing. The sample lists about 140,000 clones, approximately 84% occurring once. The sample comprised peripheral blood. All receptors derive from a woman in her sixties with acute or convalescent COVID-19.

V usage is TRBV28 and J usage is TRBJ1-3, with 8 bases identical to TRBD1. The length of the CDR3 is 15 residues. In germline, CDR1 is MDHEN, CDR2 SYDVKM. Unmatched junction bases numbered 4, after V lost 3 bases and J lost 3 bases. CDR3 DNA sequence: TGTGCCAGCAGTTTTAGCAGGGGGCTTGGAAACACCATATATTTT. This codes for CASSFSRGLGNTIYF.

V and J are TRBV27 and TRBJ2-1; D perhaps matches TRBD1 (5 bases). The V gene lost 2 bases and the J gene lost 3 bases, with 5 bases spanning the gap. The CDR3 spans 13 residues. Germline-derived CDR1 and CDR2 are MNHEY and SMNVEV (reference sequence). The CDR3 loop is CASSLRGYNEQFF. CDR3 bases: TGTGCCAGCAGTTTAAGGGGCTACAATGAGCAGTTCTTC.

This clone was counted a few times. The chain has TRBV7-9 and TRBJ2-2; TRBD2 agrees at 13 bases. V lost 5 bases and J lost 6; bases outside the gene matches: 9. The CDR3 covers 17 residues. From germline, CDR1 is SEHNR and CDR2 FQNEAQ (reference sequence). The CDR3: CASSPYTSGRASGELFF. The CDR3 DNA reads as TGTGCCAGCAGCCCCTATACTAGCGGGAGGGCGTCCGGGGAGCTGTTTTTT.

CDR3 coding DNA: TGTGCCAGCAGTGAGGGGCCAAGCTCCTACAATGAGCAGTTCTTC. This encodes CASSEGPSSYNEQFF. The chain couples TRBV6-1 to TRBJ2-1, with D possibly TRBD1 on 5 matching bases. The V and J ends lost 3 bases and 0 bases respectively, with 9 bases between them. The CDR3 runs to 15 residues. The germline gives CDR1 MNHNS, CDR2 SASEGT.

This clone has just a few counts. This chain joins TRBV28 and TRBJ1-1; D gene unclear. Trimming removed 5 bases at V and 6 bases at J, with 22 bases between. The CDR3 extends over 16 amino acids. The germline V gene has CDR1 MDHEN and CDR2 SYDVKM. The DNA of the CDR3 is TGTGCCAGCAGTGCTCCCCGGGTTACCTCCGAGGCTGAAGCTTTCTTT. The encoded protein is CASSAPRVTSEAEAFF.

The CDR3 sequence is CASSSDISTYNEQFF. CDR3 bases: TGTGCCAGCAGTTCCGACATTTCTACCTACAATGAGCAGTTCTTC. This chain connects TRBV2 to TRBJ2-1; D is ambiguous. Germline CDR1 reads SNHLY; CDR2 reads FYNNEI. V lost 5 bases to trimming and J lost 2 bases, with 13 bases between them. This CDR3 is built from 15 residues.

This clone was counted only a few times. In DNA form, the CDR3 reads TGTGCCAGTAGGGCTATTACAGGGCGCGTCACTGAAGCTTTCTTT. Encoded protein: CASRAITGRVTEAFF. The V and J genes are TRBV19 and TRBJ1-1; tentatively, D is TRBD1 (6 bases). CDR1 is LNHDA and CDR2 is SQIVND in the germline V gene (reference sequence). The ends were cut back, 6 bases at V and 4 bases at J, with 18 bases in the middle. CDR3 length: 15 amino acids. Complete variable domain (other parts from reference TRBV19 and TRBJ1-1): DGGITQSPKYLFRKEGQNVTLSCEQNLNHDAMYWYRQDPGQGLRLIYYSQIVNDFQKGDIAEGYSVSREKKESFPLTVTSAQKNPTAFYLCASRAITGRVTEAFFGQGTRLTVV.

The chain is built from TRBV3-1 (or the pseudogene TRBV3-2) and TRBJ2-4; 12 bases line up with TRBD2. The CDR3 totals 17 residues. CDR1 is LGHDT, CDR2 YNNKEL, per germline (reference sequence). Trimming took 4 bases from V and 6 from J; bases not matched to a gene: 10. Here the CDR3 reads CASSPMTSGSGANIQYF. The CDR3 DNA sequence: TGTGCCAGCAGCCCAATGACTAGCGGGAGTGGAGCAAACATTCAGTACTTC.

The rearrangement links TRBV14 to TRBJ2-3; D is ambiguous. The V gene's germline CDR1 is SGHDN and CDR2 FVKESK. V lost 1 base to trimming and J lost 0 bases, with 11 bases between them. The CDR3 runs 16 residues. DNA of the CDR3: TGTGCCAGCAGCCAAGTCTTGATCGGGAGCACAGATACGCAGTATTTT. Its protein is CASSQVLIGSTDTQYF.